These T cell receptor beta chains were read from a single sample in a study of blood T cell repertoires in COVID-19. Profiling relied on immunoSEQ multiplex PCR, and the TCRdb table lists in-frame clones only, not all of them. The sample contains approximately 70,000 clones, over 70% of which appear only once. Sequencing was performed on peripheral blood. The origin of the receptors is a man aged 70 or older who had recovered from COVID-19. CDR3s include the opening cysteine and the closing phenylalanine or tryptophan. Each record gives: clone size, V gene, J gene, D gene, CDR3 length, CDR3 protein, CDR3 DNA. The D gene is left open where the match is weak. The listing skips clone size in some rows; elsewhere it reads once, few, many or a size class.

>-|TRBV6-5|TRBJ1-2|-|13
CASNAGRDYGYTF
TGTGCCAGCAACGCAGGGAGGGACTATGGCTACACCTTC
>-|TRBV29-1|TRBJ2-5|-|13
CSVVSQGMETQYF
TGCAGCGTTGTCTCCCAGGGTATGGAGACCCAGTACTTC
>many|TRBV6-2/TRBV6-3|TRBJ1-5|-|13
CASSYSSVRGKHF
TGTGCCAGCAGTTACTCGAGTGTACGGGGGAAGCATTTT
>-|TRBV29-1|TRBJ2-3|-|11
CSVSRMDTQYF
TGCAGCGTTAGCCGTATGGATACGCAGTATTTT
>-|TRBV9|TRBJ1-3|-|16
CASSEGRGYSGNTIYF
TGTGCCAGCAGCGAGGGGCGGGGGTACTCTGGAAACACCATATATTTT
>-|TRBV28|TRBJ2-6|-|17
CASSLRGSLTGANVLTF
TGTGCCAGCAGTTTACGAGGAAGCCTAACTGGGGCCAACGTCCTGACTTTC
>-|TRBV11-2|TRBJ2-5|-|17
CASSLGSSAIRLETQYF
TGTGCCAGCAGCTTAGGGAGTAGCGCGATTCGTTTGGAGACCCAGTACTTC
>few|TRBV19|TRBJ2-7|-|14
CASSTGLGSYEQYF
TGTGCCAGTAGTACAGGTTTGGGCTCCTACGAGCAGTACTTC
>-|TRBV6-2/TRBV6-3|TRBJ1-2|-|12
CASSSGNYGYTF
TGTGCCAGCAGCTCAGGAAACTATGGCTACACCTTC
>-|TRBV13|TRBJ1-2|TRBD1|15
CASSSDRGIRYGYTF
TGTGCCAGCAGCTCAGACAGGGGGATTCGCTATGGCTACACCTTC
>-|TRBV23-1|TRBJ2-6|-|17
CASSQDEASSGANVLTF
TGCGCCAGCAGTCAAGATGAGGCTAGCTCTGGGGCCAACGTCCTGACTTTC
>-|TRBV3-1/TRBV3-2|TRBJ2-6|-|16
CASSHPRLAGANVLTF
TGTGCCAGCAGCCACCCCCGTCTTGCTGGGGCCAACGTCCTGACTTTC
>-|TRBV7-2|TRBJ1-4|TRBD1|13
CASSLGQNEKLFF
TGTGCCAGCAGCTTGGGACAGAATGAAAAACTGTTTTTT
>once|TRBV30|TRBJ1-1|-|13
CAWSYAGYTEAFF
TGTGCCTGGAGTTACGCAGGGTACACTGAAGCTTTCTTT
>-|TRBV3-1/TRBV3-2|TRBJ2-7|TRBD1|18
CASSQLWDRSGSPYEQYF
TGTGCCAGCAGCCAATTATGGGACAGGTCGGGGAGCCCCTACGAGCAGTACTTC
>-|TRBV28|TRBJ1-1|TRBD1|15
CASSSWDRGYTEAFF
TGTGCCAGCAGTTCGTGGGACAGGGGATATACTGAAGCTTTCTTT
>-|TRBV6-2/TRBV6-3|TRBJ2-1|TRBD2|15
CASSSGLAGVDEQFF
TGTGCCAGCAGTTCTGGACTAGCGGGAGTAGATGAGCAGTTCTTC
>-|TRBV9|TRBJ1-3|-|19
CASSVGMGASIRSGNTIYF
TGTGCCAGCAGCGTAGGAATGGGGGCCTCGATACGTTCTGGAAACACCATATATTTT
>-|TRBV5-1|TRBJ1-4|-|14
CASSPSTGFEKLFF
TGCGCCAGCAGCCCCTCGACGGGTTTTGAAAAACTGTTTTTT
>-|TRBV5-1|TRBJ2-3|TRBD1|14
CASSPQGAGAAQYF
TGCGCCAGCAGCCCGCAGGGGGCTGGGGCAGCGCAGTATTTT
>-|TRBV5-4|TRBJ1-2|-|12
CASSLREYGYTF
TGTGCCAGCAGCTTGAGAGAGTATGGCTACACCTTC
>-|TRBV19|TRBJ1-1|TRBD1|16
CASSIGDRTINTEAFF
TGTGCCAGTAGTATAGGGGACAGGACAATAAACACTGAAGCTTTCTTT
>-|TRBV6-9|TRBJ1-5|TRBD1|17
CASSYVTGRPSNQPQHF
TGTGCCAGCAGTTACGTGACAGGGAGGCCTAGCAATCAGCCCCAGCATTTT
>-|TRBV6-5|TRBJ2-5|TRBD2|15
CASRDPGLGQETQYF
TGTGCCAGCAGAGACCCGGGACTAGGACAAGAGACCCAGTACTTC
>few|TRBV4-2|TRBJ1-1|-|14
CASSQQTGSTEAFF
TGTGCCAGCAGCCAACAAACAGGTTCAACTGAAGCTTTCTTT
>few|TRBV19|TRBJ1-2|-|12
CASGKAGYGYTF
TGTGCCAGTGGCAAGGCGGGCTATGGCTACACCTTC
>-|TRBV28|TRBJ1-1|-|13
CASSFQMNTEAFF
TGTGCCAGCAGTTTTCAAATGAACACTGAAGCTTTCTTT
>-|TRBV12-3/TRBV12-4|TRBJ2-1|-|13
CASSSDSYNEQFF
TGTGCCAGCAGCTCCGACAGCTACAATGAGCAGTTCTTC
>once|TRBV7-2|TRBJ1-3|-|17
CASSLEATVSSGNTIYF
TGTGCCAGCAGCTTAGAGGCAACAGTGTCCTCTGGAAACACCATATATTTT
>few|TRBV4-2|TRBJ1-1|-|16
CASSQSLGQVNTEAFF
TGTGCCAGCAGCCAGTCTTTAGGTCAGGTAAACACTGAAGCTTTCTTT
>-|TRBV3-1/TRBV3-2|TRBJ1-4|-|15
CASSQDWALNEKLFF
TGTGCCAGCAGCCAAGATTGGGCCCTGAATGAAAAACTGTTTTTT
>-|TRBV5-1|TRBJ2-3|TRBD2|18
CASSRYGLAGGSADTQYF
TGCGCCAGCAGCCGATACGGACTAGCGGGAGGGAGCGCAGATACGCAGTATTTT
>-|TRBV2|TRBJ2-5|-|13
CASTLRVQETQYF
TGTGCCAGCACACTCAGGGTTCAAGAGACCCAGTACTTC
>-|TRBV7-8|TRBJ2-1|TRBD1|16
CASSSLGTGFYNEQFF
TGTGCCAGCAGCTCCCTCGGGACAGGGTTCTACAATGAGCAGTTCTTC
>-|TRBV18|TRBJ1-2|TRBD1|12
CASSLGQDGYTF
TGTGCCAGCTCACTCGGACAGGATGGCTACACCTTC
>once|TRBV4-2|TRBJ2-1|-|15
CASNIGGGSGNEQFF
TGTGCCAGCAATATAGGGGGGGGCAGTGGCAATGAGCAGTTCTTC
>-|TRBV5-1|TRBJ1-1|TRBD1|16
CASSRRTGGMNTEAFF
TGCGCCAGCAGCCGTAGGACAGGAGGAATGAACACTGAAGCTTTCTTT
>-|TRBV29-1|TRBJ2-6|-|12
CSVDTGGDVLTF
TGCAGCGTTGATACAGGGGGGGACGTCCTGACTTTC
>-|TRBV5-4|TRBJ2-7|TRBD1|15
CASSITGTGNGEQYF
TGTGCCAGCAGCATCACCGGGACAGGGAACGGCGAGCAGTACTTC
>-|TRBV9|TRBJ2-3|TRBD2|15
CASSGGLAGTDTQYF
TGTGCCAGCAGCGGAGGACTAGCGGGCACAGATACGCAGTATTTT
>-|TRBV9|TRBJ1-3|-|16
CASSVGPPPTGNTIYF
TGTGCCAGCAGCGTAGGGCCACCCCCAACTGGAAACACCATATATTTT
>-|TRBV18|TRBJ2-5|-|15
CASSPPGPETETQYF
TGTGCCAGCTCACCACCGGGCCCCGAAACGGAGACCCAGTACTTC
>-|TRBV5-4|TRBJ2-1|TRBD2|20
CASSLAGGLAGVGSYNEQFF
TGTGCCAGCAGCTTGGCCGGAGGACTAGCGGGAGTAGGGTCCTACAATGAGCAGTTCTTC
>-|TRBV7-2|TRBJ2-1|TRBD2|15
CASSWLAGGDNEQFF
TGTGCCAGCAGCTGGCTAGCGGGGGGGGACAATGAGCAGTTCTTC
>-|TRBV19|TRBJ2-7|-|14
CASSPGQSYYEQYF
TGTGCCAGTAGTCCCGGACAAAGCTATTACGAGCAGTACTTC
>-|TRBV19|TRBJ2-1|TRBD2|16
CASGTSGSKSYNEQFF
TGTGCCAGTGGGACTAGCGGGAGTAAATCCTACAATGAGCAGTTCTTC
>-|TRBV4-1|TRBJ2-4|TRBD1|14
CASSHPDGTALQYF
TGCGCCAGCAGCCACCCGGACGGGACAGCCTTACAGTACTTC
>-|TRBV29-1|TRBJ2-1|TRBD2|14
CSVDGGRGYNEQFF
TGCAGCGTTGATGGCGGGAGAGGGTACAATGAGCAGTTCTTC
>-|TRBV6-2/TRBV6-3|TRBJ2-5|-|13
CASSYSRPETQYF
TGTGCCAGCAGTTACTCCAGGCCAGAGACCCAGTACTTC
>-|TRBV11-3|TRBJ1-1|-|13
CASSPHTNTEAFF
TGTGCCAGCAGCCCACATACGAACACTGAAGCTTTCTTT
>-|TRBV5-4|TRBJ2-2|-|14
CASSLSGSTGELFF
TGTGCCAGCAGCTTATCAGGCAGCACCGGGGAGCTGTTTTTT